This entry describes one T cell receptor (beta chain). This clone has more than one count but fewer than ten. Its cognate antigen has yet to be identified. Per-base qualities were not stored, and no clone one base away is much larger. The cysteine opens and the phenylalanine closes a CDR3 of 16 amino acids. Only CDR3 DNA remains: 48 bases, in frame from the first base. Clipping removes 4 bases from V and 4 bases from J, with 7 as the unmatched junction base count. The germline V gene encodes CDR1 SGHVS and CDR2 FQNEAQ. The method was the immunoSEQ multiplex PCR assay. For the multiplex PCR, a mixture combining 60 forward primers for TCR Vbeta segments and 13 reverse primers for TCR Jbeta segments was used. Amplification of the CDR3 region of rearranged TCR beta genes was performed with a multiplex PCR assay on genomic DNA. The Illumina HiSeq System was used to sequence the amplified TCR beta libraries as 87-base-pair reads. In the original analysis: A later analysis tallied 70 million to 100 million unique TCR beta chains across the 666 repertoires, and 10 million to 11 million of those chains were shared by two or more donors. Raw reads were error-corrected and collapsed into unique sequences by a nearest-neighbor algorithm in which closely related sequences were merged to remove PCR and sequencing errors. CDR3 sequences were aligned to IMGT reference sequences to assign V, D and J gene segments. For a sequence to be retained, a match of at least six nucleotides to both a V gene segment and a J gene segment was required. Rearrangements were called productive when the CDR3 lacked stop codons and stayed in frame with V and J; all others were non-productive. CDR3 was defined according to IMGT convention as the region running from the second conserved V-encoded cysteine to the conserved J-encoded phenylalanine. In an earlier analysis of some 550 of the donors, sequences lacking an unambiguous match to a single V gene segment were excluded. In an earlier analysis of around 590 of the donors, a V segment was called functional when productive rearrangements were above 56.7%, and segregating when the standard deviation between donors exceeded 5%. To diagnose cytomegalovirus status from the catalog of TCR beta chain sequences, a statistical classification framework was built. In a later analysis, TCR nucleotide sequences were compared against IMGT/GENE-DB human TR gene sequences so that V and J genes could be assigned. A later analysis assigned CDR3 sequences and most-parsimonious VDJ recombination scenarios with the TCRdist pipeline. In a later analysis, every TCR beta chain was defined by the combination of its CDR3 amino acid sequence and its V-gene family, and reads without a unique V-gene family were dropped. To address suspected cross-contamination and a sequencing artifact, a later analysis removed over 500 highly shared, low-generation-probability nucleotide sequences. In a later analysis, a clonal expansion index was calculated for each public chain from normalized within-repertoire ranks of inferred template counts. A later analysis computed generation probabilities with a VDJ recombination model fitted to out-of-frame rearrangements, and checked the results against IGoR. In a later analysis, TCR-TCR, TCR-HLA and TCR-CMV co-occurrence was scored with hypergeometric tests, and a repertoire-size bias correction was applied to TCR pairs. A later analysis estimated false discovery rates by permuting HLA or CMV assignments 20 times. A later analysis grouped co-occurring TCRs with DBSCAN, adding TCRdist sequence similarity when clustering within HLA-allele-positive subsets. Repertoires with fewer than 30,000 or more than 120,000 public chains, plus five repertoires with anomalous nucleotide sharing, were excluded from co-occurrence clustering. TCRdb retrieved this table from immuneACCESS and kept in-frame rearrangements only. Not all clones are present; in checked studies, unresolved V genes account for under half, and no reason is known for the remainder. The V and J calls and clone size come from that table; D and trimming were worked out from the DNA. For this sample there are 75,000 to 100,000 clones; around 67% appear just once. Roughly 1.8% of the sample comes from the top ten.

In total, roughly 710 healthy bone marrow donors made up the cohort. Cohort members were all nominally healthy when sampled, although unrecorded immune exposures were likely present. The donor was CMV seronegative and was included in the group of 352 seronegative cohort members. A peripheral blood sample was collected from each donor, and TCR beta sequencing was performed on peripheral blood mononuclear cells. Genomic DNA extraction from the blood cell samples was performed with the Qiagen DNeasy Blood Extraction Kit. The sample belongs to a study of cytomegalovirus exposure and HLA in healthy donors (dated by TCRdb to 2016 to 2017). Describing the broader study: An earlier analysis of some 500 of the donors reported about 250 Gb of sequence data and 120 million or so unique TCR beta sequences from 150 million to 200 million T cells. An early release covering 500 to 750 HLA-typed donors comprised 300 to 350 gigabases of sequencing data and roughly 86 million unique TCR sequences. Among the roughly 430 genotyped donors, under 90% belonged to the genetic ancestry cluster associated with self-reported Caucasian donors. The aim of the study was to test whether cataloging public T cell receptors could identify signatures of past pathogen exposure. The study used immunosequencing to profile the T cell repertoires of more than 650 subjects and linked those repertoires to cytomegalovirus serostatus. A separate validation cohort of roughly 120 different subjects was used in addition to the roughly 640-subject first cohort. High-throughput TCR immunosequencing, statistical association of individual TCRs with disease status, and machine learning were combined to predict cytomegalovirus infection status. To study patterns of TCR occurrence, a later analysis re-analyzed previously published TCR beta repertoires from several hundred donors and added high-resolution HLA genotyping. Rather than drawing on any new phenotypic data, the later analysis identified candidate immune exposures from TCR beta sequences and the way those sequences occurred across donors. In an earlier analysis of several hundred of the donors, high-throughput TCR beta sequencing was used to judge whether each TCR beta V gene segment behaved as functional or pseudogenic. Donor age, sex, ethnicity and CMV serostatus were compiled alongside the repertoire data. Genome-wide SNP genotypes for about 65% of the roughly 700 donors were used in a later genetic analysis, which treated that subset as a discovery cohort. All discovery cohort repertoires had been generated on a single sequencing platform. Both class I and class II loci were covered by HLA typing, at four-digit resolution. The number of donors typed differed by locus, with roughly 620-630 for A, B, C, DRB1 and DQB1, 522 for DQA1, about 610 for DPA1, and some 450 for DPB1. Roughly 5 DR-DQ haplotypes were treated as single units for association and clustering because of strong linkage in the cohort. Among around 400 genotyped donors of the cohort, an average of roughly 240,000 unique TCR beta nucleotide sequences were sequenced per donor, 15% to 20% of them non-productive.

The study at large found these results: It was suggested by the authors that the approach could potentially be generalized to other disease states and immunological phenotypes. A cluster of highly shared sequence variants was judged likely to be a technical artifact of the sequencing pipeline. HLA typing was unavailable for some donors at each locus, so association tests used only the typed subset. A further reported finding was that TCR beta sequences accurately predicted the HLA-A and HLA-B alleles for most subjects in the first cohort. Presence/absence analyses assumed roughly uniform sequencing depth across donors, an assumption that may not hold. CMV serostatus was the only immune exposure information available for the cohort. A later analysis found that HLA-associated TCR beta chains were more clonally expanded and had lower generation probabilities than equally common non-associated chains. Specific HLA alleles were associated with 15,000 to 20,000 TCR beta sequences at a false discovery rate of 0.05 in a later analysis. In vitro tests confirmed that a few of the cytomegalovirus-associated TCR beta chains recognize cytomegalovirus antigens. Most TCR sequences were observed very rarely across donors, whereas some public TCRs were present in many individuals. In both the original and validation cohorts, the classifier was reported to diagnose cytomegalovirus status with high specificity and sensitivity. A later analysis found that TCR association rates varied across HLA loci, with DRB1 alleles showing the most associated TCRs and HLA-C alleles the fewest. Most CMV-associated TCR beta chains appeared to be HLA-restricted in a later analysis, and the HLA associations seemed to be driven largely by CMV exposure. Because counts were too low, about 18 rarely observed V segments, including chromosome 9 orphons, were excluded from the earlier analysis of fewer than 650 of the donors. Some IMGT-functional V segments, including TRBV6-2 and TRBV6-3, could not be distinguished by the 87-base-pair reads and were therefore excluded. Several of the top co-occurrence clusters appeared to be linked to parvovirus B19, influenza, CMV and Epstein-Barr virus, according to a later analysis. An earlier analysis of roughly 570 of the donors showed that most TCR beta V segments appeared in productive rearrangements either about 87% or about 30% of the time, which broadly matched IMGT annotations. An association between a missense DCLRE1C variant and V-gene and J-gene trimming of TCR beta chains was found in a later genetic analysis and replicated in an independent cohort. The study listed 164 TCR beta chains as associated with cytomegalovirus. A later genetic analysis reported fewer N-insertions in productive TCRs among donors in an Asian-associated ancestry cluster than the roughly 690-donor mean. When HLA alleles, especially DR and DQ, strongly co-occurred, attributing TCR associations to individual alleles was difficult. Only TCR beta chains were sequenced in this cohort, and the absence of alpha or paired-chain data limited detectable features. Linkage disequilibrium might explain the correlated functional status among segregating V segments, but an unknown experimental factor could not be ruled out.

The V gene is TRBV7-8 and the J gene is TRBJ2-1; 10 bases in the junction line up with TRBD2. This receptor was identified in a male donor in good health and CMV-seronegative. Sequenced: PBMCs. The CDR3 has the sequence CASSYTRLAGYNEQFF. Here is the DNA: TGTGCCAGCAGCTACACCCGACTAGCGGGTTACAATGAGCAGTTCTTC.